The 32 T cell receptor beta chains below come from one sample, sequenced in a study of cytomegalovirus exposure and HLA in healthy donors. PCR involved 60 Vbeta and 13 Jbeta primers. Some clones are missing from TCRdb's copy, which holds only in-frame ones; the method was immunoSEQ multiplex PCR. The sample has 110,000 or so clones, 60% to 80% seen once; the top ten hold 5.4%. Material for sequencing was PBMCs. Receptors were obtained from a woman aged 30 to 39 in good health and CMV-seropositive.

V and J are TRBV10-2 and TRBJ2-5, with TRBD2 identical over 12 bases. The CDR3 is 15 residues long. The trim removed 7 bases at V and 7 bases at J, leaving 10 bases unmatched. Germline V gene sequence: CDR1 WSHSY, CDR2 SAAADI. CDR3 protein: CASMEASGGAGTQYF. DNA for the CDR3: TGCGCCAGCATGGAAGCTAGCGGGGGGGCCGGGACCCAGTACTTC.

The J gene is TRBJ1-5, the V gene TRBV19, with D perhaps matching TRBD1 (5 bases). The CDR3 contains 15 residues. CDR1 is LNHDA and CDR2 is SQIVND in the germline V gene (reference sequence). V lost 9 bases and J lost 3, with 18 bases in between. CDR3 amino acids: CASQATWTINQPQHF. CDR3 sequence (DNA): TGTGCCAGCCAAGCCACCTGGACAATCAATCAGCCCCAGCATTTT.

The chain carries TRBV5-1 and TRBJ2-5; D not resolved. CDR1 and CDR2 from the germline V gene are SGHRS and YFSETQ. The germline V and J ends were trimmed by 4 bases and 0 bases, with 4 bases remaining between them. This CDR3 has 12 residues. Here the CDR3 DNA reads TGCGCCAGCAGCCAGTACCAAGAGACCCAGTACTTC. It translates to CASSQYQETQYF.

J is TRBJ2-7 and V is TRBV5-4; unclear D gene. This CDR3 contains 15 residues. V was trimmed by 0 bases and J by 2 bases, leaving 12 bases between them. Germline-derived CDR1 and CDR2 are SGHNT and YYREEE (reference sequence). Here the CDR3 reads CASSLGALGTYEQYF. The CDR3 DNA follows: TGTGCCAGCAGCTTGGGGGCCCTTGGAACCTACGAGCAGTACTTC.

V and J are TRBV10-3 and TRBJ1-1; 7 positions match TRBD1. Trimming cost V 2 bases and J 11 bases; bases outside gene matches: 11. The germline CDR1 and CDR2 sequences are ENHRY and SYGVKD. The length of the CDR3 is 14 residues. CDR3 protein: CAISEQGTAVLAFF. CDR3 coding DNA: TGTGCCATCAGTGAGCAGGGGACAGCCGTTCTGGCTTTCTTT.

This clone was counted a few times. The genes are TRBV5-6 and TRBJ1-1, with TRBD1 matching 7 bases. J lost 6 bases, V lost 2 bases, and 4 bases had no gene match. The CDR3 has 13 residues. Germline values: CDR1 SGHDT, CDR2 YYEEEE. The CDR3 region has the DNA TGTGCCAGCAGCTTACAGGGGACGGCTGAAGCTTTCTTT. It is translated as CASSLQGTAEAFF. The full variable domain, completed using reference TRBV5-6 and TRBJ1-1, is DAGVTQSPTHLIKTRGQQVTLRCSPKSGHDTVSWYQQALGQGPQFIFQYYEEEERQRGNFPDRFSGHQFPNYSSELNVNALLLGDSALYLCASSLQGTAEAFFGQGTRLTVV.

This clone appeared once. The CDR3 DNA follows: TGTGCCAGCAGCGGGCGGGGTCACACCATATATTTT. Translating it yields CASSGRGHTIYF. This chain joins TRBV11-3 and TRBJ1-3; no definite D call. The CDR3 is 12 residues long. CDR1 is SGHNT and CDR2 is YENEEA in the germline V gene. V lost 5 bases and J lost 8, with 10 bases in between.

CDR3 amino acids: CASSVRGITEAFF. Here the CDR3 DNA reads TGTGCCAGCAGCGTGAGGGGGATTACTGAAGCTTTCTTT. The V gene is TRBV9, the J gene TRBJ1-1, with a weak D call TRBD1 (6 bases). Germline-derived CDR1 and CDR2 are SGDLS and YYNGEE. Trimming removed 2 bases at V and 5 bases at J, with 10 bases between. The CDR3 runs to 13 residues.

The sample holds a few counts of this clone. The CDR3 here is CASSPGNTGELFF. The CDR3 DNA reads TGTGCCAGCTCTCCCGGGAACACCGGGGAGCTGTTTTTT. This chain joins TRBV18 and TRBJ2-2; D gene ambiguous. Trimming pared 6 bases from V and 1 base from J, leaving 6 bases between. CDR1 KGHSH and CDR2 LQKENI come from the germline V gene. The CDR3 is 13 residues long. The full variable domain, rest sourced from reference TRBV18 and TRBJ2-2, is NAGVMQNPRHLVRRRGQEARLRCSPMKGHSHVYWYRQLPEEGLKFMVYLQKENIIDESGMPKERFSAEFPKEGPSILRIQQVVRGDSAAYFCASSPGNTGELFFGEGSRLTVL.

The rearrangement uses TRBV7-3 and TRBJ2-5, with a weak D call TRBD2 (6 bases). Germline loops: CDR1 SGHTA, CDR2 FQGTGA. V was cut by 2 bases and J by 0 bases, with 22 bases left in between. This CDR3 comprises 19 residues. The CDR3 region is CASSLRIVTGDEYQETQYF. In DNA form, the CDR3 reads TGTGCCAGCAGCTTACGGATCGTGACGGGGGACGAGTACCAAGAGACCCAGTACTTC.

The rearrangement joins TRBV6-1 to TRBJ2-7; D is undetermined. The V end lost 4 bases, the J end lost 4 bases, and 11 bases lay between the germline ends. CDR1 and CDR2 from the germline V gene are MNHNS and SASEGT. The CDR3 totals 13 residues. This CDR3 is CASSGQPIYEQYF. DNA of the CDR3: TGTGCCAGCAGTGGGCAACCGATATACGAGCAGTACTTC.

A few counts support this clone. V is TRBV2 and J is TRBJ2-4; D is ambiguous. V lost 2 bases, J lost 0 bases, and 8 bases lay in between. Germline assignment: CDR1 SNHLY and CDR2 FYNNEI. The CDR3 contains 15 residues. The CDR3 region is CASSEIVLAKNIQYF. In DNA form, the CDR3 reads TGTGCCAGCAGTGAAATTGTCCTAGCCAAAAACATTCAGTACTTC.

The rearrangement uses TRBV19 and TRBJ1-1; tentatively, D is TRBD1 (5 bases). Trimming stripped 3 bases from V and 6 bases from J, with 17 bases between. The CDR3 covers 15 residues. CDR1 LNHDA and CDR2 SQIVND come from the germline V gene (reference sequence). CDR3 nucleotide sequence: TGTGCCAGTAGTATGAGATGGAGGGGCCTCCCTGAAGCTTTCTTT. Translation: CASSMRWRGLPEAFF. Full variable domain (rest looked up from reference TRBV19 and TRBJ1-1): DGGITQSPKYLFRKEGQNVTLSCEQNLNHDAMYWYRQDPGQGLRLIYYSQIVNDFQKGDIAEGYSVSREKKESFPLTVTSAQKNPTAFYLCASSMRWRGLPEAFFGQGTRLTVV.

This clone was seen more than once but under ten times. J is TRBJ2-1 and V is TRBV19, with 8 nucleotides matching TRBD2. Unmatched junction bases numbered 5, after V lost 1 base and J lost 3 bases. The CDR3 is 16 amino acids. CDR1 LNHDA and CDR2 SQIVND come from the germline V gene (reference sequence). CDR3 sequence (DNA): TGTGCCAGTAGTATAGGTCCGGGACTAGTCTACAATGAGCAGTTCTTC. Translation gives CASSIGPGLVYNEQFF.

The rearrangement joins TRBV19 to TRBJ2-6; 9 nucleotides align to TRBD1. CDR1 is LNHDA and CDR2 is SQIVND in the germline V gene (reference sequence). This CDR3 is built from 18 residues. The trim removed 7 bases at V and 3 bases at J, leaving 13 bases unmatched. The CDR3 region is CASTPLGQGVGGANVLTF. CDR3 DNA: TGTGCCAGTACCCCGTTGGGACAGGGAGTCGGTGGGGCCAACGTCCTGACTTTC.

The gene calls are TRBV2 and TRBJ1-1; a possible D gene is TRBD1 (5 bases). CDR3 length equals 12 residues. The V and J ends lost 6 bases and 7 bases respectively, with 12 bases between them. Germline V gene data show CDR1 as SNHLY and CDR2 as FYNNEI. CDR3 coding DNA: TGTGCCAGCAGCTCGGGGACTAATGAAGCTTTCTTT. Protein sequence: CASSSGTNEAFF.

V usage is TRBV1 and J usage is TRBJ2-2; the table's D call, TRBD2, has no DNA check behind it. TRBV1 is reported as a pseudogene. CDR3 length equals 18 residues. The DNA of the CDR3 is TGCACCAGCAGCCCATTGATCCGGGGAGGGGGGGGCACCGGGGAGCTGTTTTTT. This encodes CTSSPLIRGGGGTGELFF.

The chain employs TRBV4-1 and TRBJ1-2; TRBD1 agrees at 7 bases. V was clipped by 0 bases and J by 5 bases; unmatched bases: 6. From germline, CDR1 is MGHRA and CDR2 YSYEKL. The CDR3 spans 15 residues. The CDR3 nucleotides read TGCGCCAGCAGCCAAGATGGAGGGGGCGCTTATGGCTACACCTTC. Residues: CASSQDGGGAYGYTF.

The chain employs TRBV7-2 and TRBJ2-7; 8 nucleotides align to TRBD2. V dropped 5 bases and J dropped 5; count of bases not matched to a gene: 8. CDR1 is SGHTA, CDR2 FQGNSA, per germline. The CDR3 length is 14 residues. CDR3 in amino acids: CASSRATSGHEQYF. The CDR3 nucleotides are TGTGCCAGCAGCCGCGCTACTAGCGGCCACGAGCAGTACTTC.

The V and J genes are TRBV7-2 and TRBJ2-5, with 7 bases identical to TRBD1. The V segment lost 5 bases and the J segment 4 bases; nucleotides outside the gene matches: 7. CDR3 length: 14 residues. The germline V gene encodes CDR1 SGHTA and CDR2 FQGNSA. The CDR3 DNA reads TGTGCCAGCAGCCCAGAACAGGGGAGAGAGACCCAGTACTTC. Translation gives CASSPEQGRETQYF.

This clone was seen only a few times. The CDR3 DNA reads TGTGCCTGGAGTGTTTGGGGACTAGATAATTCACCCCTCCACTTT. Its translation: CAWSVWGLDNSPLHF. The genes are TRBV30 and TRBJ1-6, with a possible D match to TRBD1 (5 bases). Trimming stripped 0 bases from V and 5 bases from J, with 11 bases between. Germline V gene lookup returns CDR1 GTSNPN and CDR2 SVGIG (reference sequence). The CDR3 spans 15 residues.

V usage is TRBV30 and J usage is TRBJ2-3; 11 nucleotides match TRBD2. J gave up 6 bases and V 3 bases, and 8 bases lay outside the gene matches. CDR1 is GTSNPN, CDR2 SVGIG, per germline (reference sequence). The CDR3 length is 15 residues. The CDR3 DNA reads as TGTGCCTGGAGCACTAGCGGGGGCGGTCGCGATACGCAGTATTTT. This gives the protein CAWSTSGGGRDTQYF.

The chain links TRBV5-1 to TRBJ1-1; no definite D call. Germline CDR1 reads SGHRS; CDR2 reads YFSETQ. The CDR3 loop spans 14 amino acids. Trimming stripped 2 bases from V and 1 base from J, with 9 bases between. CDR3 region: CASSFAQTNTEAFF. The CDR3 DNA is TGCGCCAGCAGCTTCGCACAGACGAACACTGAAGCTTTCTTT.

This chain connects TRBV4-2 to TRBJ2-5; tentatively, D is TRBD2 (5 bases). CDR3 length: 13 residues. V lost 4 bases to trimming and J lost 5 bases, with 11 bases between them. Germline assignment: CDR1 LGHNA and CDR2 YNFKEQ. The DNA of the CDR3 is TGTGCCAGCAGCCCTGACTATTTTGAGACCCAGTACTTC. Protein: CASSPDYFETQYF.

CDR3 nucleotides: TGTGCCAGTAGTACCGCAGGGGTTGTCACTGAAGCTTTCTTT. It is translated as CASSTAGVVTEAFF. V and J are TRBV19 and TRBJ1-1; TRBD1 is a possible D gene (6 bases). This CDR3 is built from 14 residues. The germline gives CDR1 LNHDA, CDR2 SQIVND (reference sequence). V lost 4 bases, J lost 4 bases, and 13 bases lay in between.

The chain employs TRBV7-9 and TRBJ2-2; no firm D call. The CDR3 sequence is 14 residues long. Germline CDR1 reads SEHNR; CDR2 reads FQNEAQ (reference sequence). V dropped 5 bases and J dropped 1 base, with 8 bases sitting between them. The CDR3 reads CASSIRQNTGELFF. CDR3 coding DNA: TGTGCCAGCAGCATCCGACAGAACACCGGGGAGCTGTTTTTT.

This rearrangement joins TRBV6-6 to TRBJ1-1; possible D gene TRBD1, 5 bases. Germline V gene sequence: CDR1 MNHNY, CDR2 SVGAGI (reference sequence). Trimming took 7 bases from V and 8 from J, leaving 20 bases between them. The CDR3 length is 14 residues. CDR3 DNA sequence: TGTGCCAGCACCCCGGAGGGGACCTCGGTGGAAGCTTTCTTT. Translated, it gives CASTPEGTSVEAFF.

V is TRBV6-5 and J is TRBJ1-2; no reliable D call. Germline CDR1 and CDR2: MNHEY and SVGAGI. V lost 2 bases to trimming and J lost 8 bases, with 12 bases between them. This CDR3 has 13 residues. In DNA, the CDR3 is TGTGCCAGCAGTTACCGGGATTTGTGGGGCTACACCTTC. Its protein product is CASSYRDLWGYTF.

A single count supports this clone. The chain employs TRBV9 and TRBJ2-3; the match to TRBD2 covers 9 bases. V shed 0 bases and J 0 bases; nucleotides not matched to a gene: 8. The CDR3 length is 18 residues. In germline, CDR1 is SGDLS, CDR2 YYNGEE. As DNA, the CDR3 is TGTGCCAGCAGCGTAGACCCCCAGCGGGGGGTGAGCACAGATACGCAGTATTTT. Protein: CASSVDPQRGVSTDTQYF.

This chain uses TRBV7-3 with TRBJ1-6, with D unclear. This CDR3 region has 13 residues. CDR1 is SGHTA, CDR2 FQGTGA, per germline. Trimming took 0 bases from V and 7 from J, leaving 4 bases between them. CDR3 sequence reads: CASSLTTNSPLHF. The CDR3 DNA sequence: TGTGCCAGCAGCTTAACTACAAATTCACCCCTCCACTTT.

A few counts support this clone. The chain employs TRBV7-9 and TRBJ2-4, with a tentative D call TRBD2 (6 bases). The germline V gene encodes CDR1 SEHNR and CDR2 FQNEAQ (reference sequence). V was shortened by 6 bases and J by 2 bases, with 14 bases between the two germline ends. The CDR3 consists of 15 residues. CDR3 protein: CASSLGGVTKNIQYF. The CDR3, as DNA: TGTGCCAGCAGTCTGGGGGGTGTGACCAAAAACATTCAGTACTTC.

The V and J genes are TRBV19 and TRBJ2-1; 8 bases fit TRBD2. Per germline, CDR1 LNHDA and CDR2 SQIVND (reference sequence). The CDR3 totals 16 residues. Trimming cost V 4 bases and J 2 bases; bases outside gene matches: 7. The CDR3 protein is CASSKPGLDAYNEQFF. The DNA for the CDR3 is TGTGCCAGTAGTAAACCGGGACTAGATGCCTACAATGAGCAGTTCTTC.